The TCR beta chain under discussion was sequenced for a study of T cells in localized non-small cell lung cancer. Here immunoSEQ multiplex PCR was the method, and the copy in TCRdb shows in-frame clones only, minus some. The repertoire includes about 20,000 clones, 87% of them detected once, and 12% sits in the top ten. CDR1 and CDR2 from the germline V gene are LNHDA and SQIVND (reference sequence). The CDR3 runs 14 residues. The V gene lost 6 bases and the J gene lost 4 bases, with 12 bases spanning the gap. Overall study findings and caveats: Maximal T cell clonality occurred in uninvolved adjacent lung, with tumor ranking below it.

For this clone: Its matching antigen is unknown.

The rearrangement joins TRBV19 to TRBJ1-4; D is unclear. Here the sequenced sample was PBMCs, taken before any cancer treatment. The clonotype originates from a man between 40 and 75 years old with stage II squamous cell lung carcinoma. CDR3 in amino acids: CASSPRTVNEKLFF. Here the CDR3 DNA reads TGTGCCAGTAGCCCCAGAACAGTTAATGAAAAACTGTTTTTT.